A single sample is the source of the 23 T cell receptor beta chains below, sequenced in a study of blood T cell repertoires in COVID-19. Measured with immunoSEQ multiplex PCR; TCRdb has only the in-frame clones, and not every one. This table has about 190,000 clones, 79% appearing once. Sequencing used peripheral blood. These receptor sequences come from a man aged 60-69 years with active or convalescent COVID-19.

This clone was seen at least ten times. The identical CDR3 is also encoded by other nucleotide sequences in the sample. The V gene is TRBV6-5, the J gene TRBJ2-2, with TRBD1 identical over 8 bases. In germline, CDR1 is MNHEY, CDR2 SVGAGI. V shed 4 bases and J 4 bases; nucleotides not matched to a gene: 5. CDR3 length equals 15 residues. The CDR3 nucleotides read TGTGCCAGCAGTTTCAGACAGGGGCGCACCGGGGAGCTGTTTTTT. This codes for CASSFRQGRTGELFF.

This rearrangement joins TRBV6-2 or TRBV6-3 to TRBJ2-2, with D possibly matching TRBD1 (6 bases). Trimming pared 6 bases from V and 3 bases from J, leaving 17 bases between. CDR1 and CDR2 (germline): MNHEY, SVGEGT. This CDR3 has 16 residues. The chain's CDR3 is CASSQIRGRHTGELFF. The DNA of the CDR3 is TGTGCCAGCAGCCAAATTAGGGGGAGACACACCGGGGAGCTGTTTTTT.

This chain connects TRBV7-9 to TRBJ2-3, with D maybe TRBD2 (5 bases). Germline V gene sequence: CDR1 SEHNR, CDR2 FQNEAQ (reference sequence). Trimming took 4 bases from V and 4 from J, leaving 9 bases between them. The CDR3 is 13 amino acids. The CDR3 here is CASSSLAADTQYF. The CDR3 nucleotides are TGTGCCAGCAGCTCCCTAGCCGCAGATACGCAGTATTTT.

This rearrangement joins TRBV7-9 to TRBJ2-1, with TRBD2 identical over 12 bases. The ends lost 4 bases at V and 12 bases at J; junction bases unmatched: 10. From germline, CDR1 is SEHNR and CDR2 FQNEAQ (reference sequence). The CDR3 totals 15 residues. The CDR3 DNA reads TGTGCCAGCAGCTCCCGACTAGCGGGAGTCCCTGGGCAGTTCTTC. Translated: CASSSRLAGVPGQFF. The full variable domain, its missing parts supplied by reference TRBV7-9 and TRBJ2-1, is DTGVSQNPRHKITKRGQNVTFRCDPISEHNRLYWYRQTLGQGPEFLTYFQNEAQLEKSRLLSDRFSAERPKGSFSTLEIQRTEQGDSAMYLCASSSRLAGVPGQFFGPGTRLTVL.

J is TRBJ1-4 and V is TRBV19; no reliable D call. The CDR3 has 13 residues. CDR1 and CDR2 (germline): LNHDA, SQIVND (reference sequence). V lost 1 base and J 8 bases, leaving 8 bases between the germline ends. The chain's CDR3 is CASSIGTVEKLFF. Here the CDR3 DNA reads TGTGCCAGTAGTATAGGTACAGTAGAAAAACTGTTTTTT.

The CDR3 spells CASSRGAQEKLFF. DNA for the CDR3: TGTGCCAGCTCCCGGGGTGCACAGGAAAAACTGTTTTTT. The chain employs TRBV18 and TRBJ1-4; D is ambiguous. This CDR3 has 13 residues. The germline V gene encodes CDR1 KGHSH and CDR2 LQKENI. V gave up 6 bases and J gave up 8 bases, with 13 bases separating them.

The V and J genes are TRBV29-1 and TRBJ2-7; D possibly corresponds to TRBD1 (6 bases). Trimming took off 8 bases at V and 0 bases at J, with 11 bases between the two ends. There are 12 residues in the CDR3. Germline assignment: CDR1 SQVTM and CDR2 ANQGSEA. Here the CDR3 reads CSTWDNSYEQYF. The CDR3 DNA sequence: TGCAGCACCTGGGACAACTCCTACGAGCAGTACTTC.

The J gene is TRBJ2-5, the V gene TRBV5-5, with D perhaps matching TRBD2 (6 bases). Between the trimmed V and J ends, which lost 4 bases and 5 bases, there was a span of 18 bases. CDR1 and CDR2 (germline): SGHKS, YYEKEE (reference sequence). The CDR3 is 15 amino acids. Here the CDR3 DNA reads TGTGCCAGCAGCCAGATAGGAGGGCCGGGTGAGACCCAGTACTTC. Translating it yields CASSQIGGPGETQYF.

The rearrangement joins TRBV19 to TRBJ2-2; 8 bases fit TRBD1. This CDR3 spans 17 amino acids. The ends lost 1 base at V and 4 bases at J; junction bases unmatched: 8. CDR1 is LNHDA, CDR2 SQIVND, per germline (reference sequence). In nucleotides, the CDR3 is TGTGCCAGTAGTATAGTTATGGGACAGGTTATCACCGGGGAGCTGTTTTTT. Protein: CASSIVMGQVITGELFF.

The chain links TRBV4-1 to TRBJ2-4; weak D call: TRBD1 (5 bases). V was pared by 6 bases and J by 7 bases, with 13 bases between. The CDR3 totals 13 residues. Germline assignment: CDR1 MGHRA and CDR2 YSYEKL. The CDR3: CASRDNPANIQYF. CDR3 nucleotides: TGCGCCAGCAGGGACAACCCGGCGAACATTCAGTACTTC.

V usage is TRBV29-1 and J usage is TRBJ2-3; 7 positions agree with TRBD1. Trimming cost V 3 bases and J 2 bases; bases outside gene matches: 11. The CDR3 length is 16 residues. Germline CDR1 and CDR2: SQVTM and ANQGSEA. The CDR3 bases are TGCAGCGTTGACTCGGGACAGCTTGGGCCCACAGATACGCAGTATTTT. Translated: CSVDSGQLGPTDTQYF.

This chain links TRBV5-4 with TRBJ2-2; 10 bases line up with TRBD1. The V and J ends lost 3 bases and 6 bases, in that order; junction bases with no gene match: 8. The CDR3 totals 16 residues. Germline lookup yields CDR1 SGHNT and CDR2 YYREEE (reference sequence). For the CDR3, the DNA is TGTGCCAGCAGCTCCTGGACAGGGGGAGGGGCCGGGGAGCTGTTTTTT. This sequence encodes CASSSWTGGGAGELFF.

V is TRBV11-1 and J is TRBJ2-2, with D maybe TRBD2 (5 bases). V was shortened by 1 base and J by 3 bases, with 9 bases between the two germline ends. This CDR3 has 15 residues. Germline CDR1 reads SGHAT; CDR2 reads FQDESV (reference sequence). The CDR3 is CASSLGPGDTGELFF. The DNA of the CDR3 is TGTGCCAGCAGCTTAGGCCCCGGGGACACCGGGGAGCTGTTTTTT.

The chain couples TRBV20-1 to TRBJ1-2; 9 nucleotides line up with TRBD1. Germline V CDR1 and CDR2: DFQATT, SNEGSKA (reference sequence). Losses at the gene ends were 5 bases for V and 7 bases for J; bases not matched to a gene: 2. This CDR3 is built from 11 residues. The CDR3 DNA is TGCAGTGCTGGGACAGGGCTTGGCTACACCTTC. Its translation is CSAGTGLGYTF.

The chain has TRBV25-1 and TRBJ1-2; D call uncertain. CDR3 length: 13 amino acids. V lost 0 bases, J lost 3 bases, and 5 bases lay in between. Germline V lookup: CDR1 MGHDK, CDR2 SYGVNS. The CDR3 bases are TGTGCCAGCAGTGAATACTCCGACTATGGCTACACCTTC. As protein: CASSEYSDYGYTF.

This clone was detected once. The V call is TRBV7-8, the J call TRBJ2-1, with D perhaps TRBD2 (5 bases). Germline loops: CDR1 SGHVS, CDR2 FQNEAQ. V dropped 5 bases and J dropped 9 bases, with 17 bases sitting between them. The CDR3 is made up of 14 amino acids. As DNA, the CDR3 is TGTGCCAGCAGCCCCCTTGGAGGAAAGGCTGAGCAGTTCTTC. It is translated as CASSPLGGKAEQFF.

The CDR3 here is CASSLTVGGQGNEQFF. The DNA for the CDR3 is TGTGCCAGCAGCCTCACTGTGGGGGGACAGGGGAATGAGCAGTTCTTC. This rearrangement joins TRBV11-3 to TRBJ2-1, with TRBD1 identical over 10 bases. This CDR3 contains 16 residues. In germline, CDR1 is SGHNT, CDR2 YENEEA. Germline trimming cut 5 bases from V and 7 bases from J; bases unmatched to any gene: 11.

V usage is TRBV7-2 and J usage is TRBJ1-4; D gene ambiguous. Trimming removed 4 bases at V and 7 bases at J, with 10 bases between. This CDR3 has 13 residues. The germline V gene has CDR1 SGHTA and CDR2 FQGNSA. CDR3 in amino acids: CASSSPSGEKLFF. As DNA, the CDR3 is TGTGCCAGCAGCTCCCCTTCCGGTGAAAAACTGTTTTTT.

This chain joins TRBV5-5 and TRBJ2-5, with 7 bases lining up with TRBD1. Trimming removed 0 bases from V and 2 bases from J; junction bases left unmatched: 10. The germline V gene encodes CDR1 SGHKS and CDR2 YYEKEE (reference sequence). The CDR3 runs to 17 residues. CDR3 sequence: CASSLGGTAQVQETQYF. The CDR3 bases are TGTGCCAGCAGCTTGGGGGGGACAGCACAAGTACAAGAGACCCAGTACTTC.

This rearrangement joins TRBV27 to TRBJ1-5; D call uncertain. V dropped 7 bases and J dropped 2 bases, with 24 bases sitting between them. The CDR3 sequence is 18 residues long. Looked up from germline, CDR1 is MNHEY and CDR2 is SMNVEV (reference sequence). CDR3 amino acids: CASTSSSGALMGNQPQHF. In DNA form, the CDR3 reads TGTGCCAGCACTTCTAGCTCTGGCGCTTTGATGGGCAATCAGCCCCAGCATTTT.

This chain uses TRBV19 with TRBJ2-2; 7 bases match TRBD1. CDR1 and CDR2 (germline): LNHDA, SQIVND (reference sequence). The CDR3 consists of 16 residues. The trim removed 5 bases at V and 0 bases at J, leaving 6 bases unmatched. CDR3 protein: CASSLVQGPNTGELFF. The CDR3 coding sequence is TGTGCCAGTAGTCTTGTACAGGGGCCGAACACCGGGGAGCTGTTTTTT. The full variable domain, completed using reference TRBV19 and TRBJ2-2, is DGGITQSPKYLFRKEGQNVTLSCEQNLNHDAMYWYRQDPGQGLRLIYYSQIVNDFQKGDIAEGYSVSREKKESFPLTVTSAQKNPTAFYLCASSLVQGPNTGELFFGEGSRLTVL.

The CDR3 nucleotides read TGTGCCAGCAGCCAGAGGTATGGAACAGATACGCAGTATTTT. The encoded protein is CASSQRYGTDTQYF. The V and J genes are TRBV3-1 (or the pseudogene TRBV3-2) and TRBJ2-3; D uncertain. The V gene lost 3 bases and the J gene lost 3 bases, with 10 bases spanning the gap. CDR3 size: 14 residues. The germline gives CDR1 LGHDT, CDR2 YNNKEL (reference sequence).

This clone was found a few times. This chain connects TRBV5-6 to TRBJ1-1; 7 bases agree with TRBD1. The CDR3 covers 13 residues. Trimming removed 1 base from V and 5 bases from J; junction bases left unmatched: 2. Germline CDR1 reads SGHDT; CDR2 reads YYEEEE. The CDR3 region is CASSLSGGTEAFF. As DNA, the CDR3 is TGTGCCAGCAGCTTGTCAGGGGGAACTGAAGCTTTCTTT.